These 8 T cell receptor beta chains originate from one sample sequenced in a study of cytomegalovirus exposure and HLA in healthy donors. Sequenced by immunoSEQ multiplex PCR; TCRdb stores in-frame clones only, minus some. In the table there are about 150,000 clones, approximately 86% of which are singletons. The sample was PBMCs. These receptors came from a man between 18 and 35 years old in good health and CMV-seropositive.

This clone was seen once. The gene calls are TRBV27 and TRBJ1-1; a possible D gene is TRBD1 (5 bases). The V gene's germline CDR1 is MNHEY and CDR2 SMNVEV (reference sequence). Trimming took off 5 bases at V and 1 base at J, with 11 bases between the two ends. The CDR3 loop spans 14 amino acids. This CDR3 reads CASSQGLPNTEAFF. The CDR3 DNA follows: TGTGCCAGCAGTCAGGGACTTCCGAACACTGAAGCTTTCTTT.

The sample holds a few counts of this clone. The chain employs TRBV18 and TRBJ2-7; D perhaps matches TRBD1 (6 bases). V lost 1 base to trimming and J lost 5 bases, with 15 bases between them. The CDR3 totals 15 residues. Germline V lookup: CDR1 KGHSH, CDR2 LQKENI. CDR3 DNA: TGTGCCAGCTCACCACGTCGGACAGCCAGCGACGAGCAGTACTTC. Its protein product is CASSPRRTASDEQYF.

The chain couples TRBV15 to TRBJ2-2; no firm D call. The CDR3 has 15 amino acids. The V and J ends lost 4 bases and 1 base respectively, with 10 bases between them. Germline CDR1 and CDR2: LNHNV and YYDKDF (reference sequence). The DNA of the CDR3 is TGTGCCACCAGCACAACACAGAAGAACACCGGGGAGCTGTTTTTT. Translating it yields CATSTTQKNTGELFF.

This clone was detected only once. The chain uses TRBV4-1 and TRBJ2-3, with 12 bases that match TRBD2. Germline V lookup: CDR1 MGHRA, CDR2 YSYEKL. The CDR3 has 16 residues. V shed 5 bases and J 2 bases; nucleotides not matched to a gene: 5. The CDR3 region has the DNA TGCGCCAGCAGCGAAGGACTAGCGGGACCCACAGATACGCAGTATTTT. Translation: CASSEGLAGPTDTQYF.

The chain employs TRBV2 and TRBJ2-2; 7 bases line up with TRBD1. The germline gives CDR1 SNHLY, CDR2 FYNNEI. The CDR3 consists of 14 residues. J was trimmed by 4 bases and V by 3 bases; bases with no gene match: 2. The CDR3 DNA follows: TGTGCCAGCAGTGATGGGACAGCCACCGGGGAGCTGTTTTTT. It codes for CASSDGTATGELFF.

The chain carries TRBV29-1 and TRBJ2-7; tentative D call: TRBD2 (5 bases). V was pared by 6 bases and J by 6 bases, with 21 bases between. The CDR3 length is 14 residues. Germline CDR1 SQVTM, CDR2 ANQGSEA. CDR3 nucleotide sequence: TGCAGCGTAGGTACGGGGAATTTCCTACGCGAGCAGTACTTC. Residues: CSVGTGNFLREQYF.

V and J are TRBV6-5 and TRBJ1-2; 7 bases agree with TRBD1. The CDR3 extends over 13 amino acids. V shed 4 bases, J shed 6 bases, and the junction held 5 bases outside the gene matches. Germline V gene lookup returns CDR1 MNHEY and CDR2 SVGAGI. The CDR3 loop is CASSSGQRDGYTF. The CDR3, as DNA: TGTGCCAGCAGTTCGGGACAGAGGGATGGCTACACCTTC.

This clone was seen only once. This rearrangement joins TRBV2 to TRBJ1-1; D is undetermined. Looked up from germline, CDR1 is SNHLY and CDR2 is FYNNEI. CDR3 length: 15 residues. The ends were cut back, 3 bases at V and 0 bases at J, with 11 bases in the middle. Here the CDR3 DNA reads TGTGCCAGCAGTGATACTGCGAGGATGAACACTGAAGCTTTCTTT. Translated: CASSDTARMNTEAFF.